This TCR beta chain was documented in a study of beta chain features in type 1 diabetes. Study as a whole: Healthy donors, compared against patients, showed similar age, gender and cell yields. Study-wide results and caveats: VDJ junctions sequenced from type 1 diabetes patients showed fewer insertions and more deletions.

A CD45RO/CCR7/CD25/CD127/CD95/CD27 panel sorted naive, central memory, regulatory and stem cell-like memory CD4+ cells. About this clone itself: The antigen remains unidentified.

This CDR3 is 13 amino acids long. Germline lookup yields CDR1 LNHDA and CDR2 SQIVND (reference sequence). Trimming shortened V by 7 bases and J by 2 bases, and 11 bases separated the two germline ends. Sequenced material consisted of expressed TCRB transcripts (all of the isolated RNA was reverse transcribed). Approximately 3.9 million reads per sample were averaged for naive, central memory and regulatory samples. TCRdb's copy holds only in-frame clones and misses some; the assay was immunoSEQ multiplex PCR. The sample consists of around 320,000 clones, 11% to 15% of them appearing once. The chain uses TRBV19 and TRBJ1-2, with D hard to call. The sequencing sample was made of central memory CD4+ T cells from blood. The sequence derives from a man between 25 and 39 years old in good health. CDR3 loop: CASTIGRNYGYTF. CDR3 DNA sequence: TGTGCCAGTACAATTGGACGGAACTATGGCTACACCTTC.